This T cell receptor (beta chain) came from a study of cytomegalovirus exposure and HLA in healthy donors (dated by TCRdb to about 2017). For context, the study as a whole: According to an earlier analysis of 587 of the donors, about 179 million T cells yielded 90 million to 130 million unique TCR beta sequences and around 280 Gb of sequence data. Five DR-DQ haplotypes were treated as single units for association and clustering because of strong linkage in the cohort. The later analysis used no new phenotypic data to find candidate immune exposures, relying instead on TCR beta sequences and their occurrence across donors. High-throughput TCR immunosequencing, statistical association of individual TCRs with disease status, and machine learning were combined to predict cytomegalovirus infection status. The study aimed to test whether signatures of past pathogen exposure could be identified by cataloging public T cell receptors. Every repertoire in the discovery cohort had been generated on one and the same sequencing platform. Roughly 300 gigabases of sequencing data and 70 million to 95 million unique TCR sequences made up an early release that covered about 640 HLA-typed donors. The number of donors typed differed by locus, with roughly 629-640 for A, B, C, DRB1 and DQB1, more than 500 for DQA1, over 600 for DPA1, and around 450 for DPB1. Both class I and class II loci were covered by HLA typing, at four-digit resolution. Of the 300 to 500 genotyped donors, more than 75% were placed in the genetic ancestry cluster associated with self-reported Caucasian donors. Genome-wide SNP genotypes for about three fifths of the 666 donors were used in a later genetic analysis, which treated that subset as a discovery cohort. A later analysis re-analyzed previously published TCR beta repertoires from hundreds of donors and added high-resolution HLA genotyping to study TCR occurrence patterns. Using immunosequencing, the study profiled T cell repertoires from about 650 subjects and related those repertoires to cytomegalovirus serostatus. Donor age, sex, ethnicity and CMV serostatus were compiled together with the repertoire data. An earlier analysis of 587 of the donors applied high-throughput TCR beta sequencing to assess whether each TCR beta V gene segment acted as functional or pseudogenic. Besides the first cohort of approximately 670 subjects, a separate validation cohort made up of 120 different subjects was used. Among roughly 400 genotyped donors of the cohort, an average of about 240,000 unique TCR beta nucleotide sequences were sequenced per donor, 15% to 20% of them non-productive.

Details on this clone: Its antigen is unknown. Within one base of it there is no much larger clone, and no base qualities were kept.

The cohort was made up of roughly 670 healthy bone marrow donors. Cohort members were all nominally healthy when sampled, although unrecorded immune exposures were likely present. The donor was CMV seronegative and belonged to the group of roughly 330 seronegative cohort members. Every donor gave a peripheral blood sample, and the peripheral blood mononuclear cells from that sample were used for TCR beta sequencing. Genomic DNA extraction from the blood cell samples was performed with the Qiagen DNeasy Blood Extraction Kit. Study-level results and caveats: Assigning TCR associations to individual alleles was difficult when HLA alleles, especially DR and DQ, strongly co-occurred. Linkage disequilibrium might explain the correlated functional status among segregating V segments, but an unknown experimental factor could not be ruled out. In an earlier analysis of roughly 500 of the donors, most TCR beta V segments appeared in productive rearrangements about 87% or about 30% of the time, broadly matching IMGT annotations. V-gene and J-gene trimming of TCR beta chains was associated with a missense DCLRE1C variant in a later genetic analysis, and the association was replicated in an independent cohort. A later genetic analysis reported fewer N-insertions in productive TCRs among donors in an Asian-associated ancestry cluster than the roughly 670-donor mean. In both the original and validation cohorts, the classifier was reported to diagnose cytomegalovirus status with high specificity and sensitivity. Because the 87-base-pair reads could not distinguish some IMGT-functional V segments, including TRBV6-2 and TRBV6-3, those segments were excluded. A group of highly shared sequence variants was considered likely to be a technical artifact of the sequencing pipeline. A further reported finding was that TCR beta sequences accurately predicted the HLA-A and HLA-B alleles for most subjects in the first cohort. At a false discovery rate of 0.05, a later analysis linked around 17,000 TCR beta sequences to specific HLA alleles. Most CMV-associated TCR beta chains appeared to be HLA-restricted in a later analysis, and the HLA associations seemed to be driven largely by CMV exposure. Most TCR sequences were observed very rarely across donors, whereas some public TCRs were present in many individuals. A later analysis found that TCR association rates varied across HLA loci, with DRB1 alleles showing the most associated TCRs and HLA-C alleles the fewest. This cohort had only TCR beta chains sequenced, and the lack of alpha or paired-chain data limited which features could be detected. Because HLA typing was unavailable for some donors at each locus, only the typed subset was used in association tests. In a later analysis, HLA-associated TCR beta chains showed more clonal expansion and lower generation probabilities than non-associated chains that were equally common. A few of the identified cytomegalovirus-associated TCR beta chains were confirmed in vitro to be specific for cytomegalovirus antigens. According to a later analysis, parvovirus B19, influenza, CMV and Epstein-Barr virus appeared linked to several top co-occurrence clusters. Roughly 15 rarely observed V segments, including chromosome 9 orphons, were excluded from the earlier analysis of 550 to 700 of the donors because counts were too low. For the cohort, immune exposure information was limited to CMV serostatus. Sequencing depth was assumed to be roughly uniform across donors in the presence/absence analyses, though that assumption may not hold. In the study, about 150 TCR beta chains were listed as associated with cytomegalovirus. It was suggested by the authors that the approach could potentially be generalized to other disease states and immunological phenotypes.

The CDR3, cysteine through phenylalanine, is 11 amino acids long. The read is trimmed to its CDR3 DNA, 33 bases read in frame from base 1. V and J lose 8 bases and 4 bases, and a span of 6 bases separates them. CDR1 is given as SGHTA and CDR2 as FQGNSA, both from the germline V gene. The library was built by means of the immunoSEQ multiplex PCR assay. For the multiplex PCR, a mixture combining 60 forward primers for TCR Vbeta segments and 13 reverse primers for TCR Jbeta segments was used. A multiplex PCR assay on genomic DNA amplified the CDR3 region of rearranged TCR beta genes. Amplified TCR beta libraries were sequenced as 87-base-pair reads on the Illumina HiSeq System. As for the authors' bioinformatics: In a later analysis, some 80 million unique TCR beta chains were counted across the 500 to 850 repertoires, and roughly 11 million of these chains were shared by at least two donors. A nearest-neighbor algorithm error-corrected the raw reads and collapsed the reads into unique sequences, merging closely related sequences to remove PCR and sequencing errors. V, D and J gene segments were assigned by aligning CDR3 sequences to IMGT reference sequences. For a sequence to be retained, a match of at least six nucleotides was required to both a V gene segment and a J gene segment. A rearrangement was called productive if the CDR3 had no stop codons and remained in frame with V and J, and every other rearrangement was called non-productive. CDR3 was defined by IMGT convention, running from the second conserved V-encoded cysteine to the conserved J-encoded phenylalanine. The earlier analysis of about 560 of the donors excluded any sequence lacking an unambiguous match to a single V gene segment. An earlier analysis of a few hundred of the donors called V segments functional above 56.7% productive rearrangements and segregating when the between-donor standard deviation exceeded 5%. A statistical classification framework was built for diagnosing cytomegalovirus status from the catalog of TCR beta chain sequences. In a later analysis, TCR nucleotide sequences were compared against IMGT/GENE-DB human TR gene sequences so that V and J genes could be assigned. In a later analysis, CDR3 sequences and most-parsimonious VDJ recombination scenarios were assigned using the TCRdist pipeline. In a later analysis, each TCR beta chain was defined by its CDR3 amino acid sequence together with its V-gene family, and reads without a unique V-gene family were excluded. As a way to deal with suspected cross-contamination and a sequencing artifact, a later analysis dropped 592 nucleotide sequences that were highly shared and had low generation probability. In a later analysis, a clonal expansion index was calculated for each public chain from normalized within-repertoire ranks of inferred template counts. In a later analysis, generation probabilities were computed with a VDJ recombination model fitted to out-of-frame rearrangements, and the resulting probabilities were checked against IGoR. In a later analysis, TCR-TCR, TCR-HLA and TCR-CMV co-occurrence was scored with hypergeometric tests, and a repertoire-size bias correction was applied to TCR pairs. To estimate false discovery rates, a later analysis permuted the HLA or CMV assignments 20 times. In a later analysis, co-occurring TCRs were grouped using DBSCAN, and TCRdist sequence similarity was added for clustering within HLA-allele-positive subsets. Repertoires with fewer than 30,000 or more than 120,000 public chains, plus five repertoires with anomalous nucleotide sharing, were excluded from co-occurrence clustering. Held by TCRdb, this immuneACCESS table contains in-frame sequences only and omits some clones. Under half of the omission traces to an unresolved V gene where checked; the cause of the rest is unknown. V, J and clone size derive from that table, while D and trimming were established from the DNA sequence. The sample contains 110,000 to 150,000 clones, nearly 85% of them found a single time. The ten largest clones capture approximately 3% of the sample.

The sequence is built from TRBV7-2 and TRBJ2-1; no D gene call is confident. The sequenced sample consisted of PBMCs. This clonotype originated in a male donor in good health and CMV-seronegative. The CDR3 protein is CASGRYNEQFF. The sequence in DNA is TGTGCCAGCGGCCGTTACAATGAGCAGTTCTTC.